The 17 T cell receptor beta chains reported below all come from one sample, sequenced in a study of molecular identifiers for immune sequencing clone quantification. TCRdb called the PCR reads again in MiXCR, with one record for every CDR3 protein. The sample comprises a few hundred thousand distinct CDR3 sequences, 24% of which are singletons, and roughly 0.7% rests with the top ten. Sequences were obtained from naive CD8+ T cells from blood, with Jurkat cell RNA spiked in. Subset defined: FACS-sorted CD8+CD4-CCR7+CD45RA+ naive T cells. These receptor sequences come from a human donor in good health. Some libraries in this study had Jurkat cell RNA spiked in.

This clonotype was observed many times. This chain's CDR3 is CASSRLAASYEQYF. CDR3 in DNA: TGTGCCAGCAGCAGACTAGCGGCCTCCTACGAGCAGTACTTC. The chain links TRBV28 to TRBJ2-7, with 9 bases fitting TRBD2. Germline CDR1 reads MDHEN; CDR2 reads SYDVKM. J lost 0 bases, V lost 6 bases, and 3 bases had no gene match. This CDR3 is 14 amino acids long.

Ten or more counts support this clonotype. The V and J genes are TRBV4-3 and TRBJ2-5; 9 positions agree with TRBD1. The CDR3 covers 16 residues. J was trimmed by 7 bases and V by 0 bases; bases with no gene match: 9. CDR1 and CDR2 (germline): LGHNA, YSLEER. As DNA, the CDR3 is TGCGCCAGCAGCCAAGATCTGGGACAGGGTTTGGGGACCCAGTACTTC. Its translation is CASSQDLGQGLGTQYF.

On this clonotype itself: A much more abundant neighbour one base away suggests this may be a read error. The rearrangement uses TRBV7-3 and TRBJ1-1; a possible D gene is TRBD1 (5 bases). The V gene lost 5 bases and the J gene lost 4 bases, with 14 bases spanning the gap. Germline V gene sequence: CDR1 SGHTA, CDR2 FQGTGA. The length of the CDR3 is 14 residues. Here the CDR3 DNA reads TGTGCCAGCAGCCAATTGGGGGGTTTCACTGAAGCTTTCTTT. This translates into CASSQLGGFTEAFF.

Ten or more counts support this clonotype. The V call is TRBV20-1, the J call TRBJ2-1; a possible D gene is TRBD1 (6 bases). CDR3 size: 14 residues. The germline V gene has CDR1 DFQATT and CDR2 SNEGSKA (reference sequence). V dropped 6 bases and J dropped 1 base, with 13 bases sitting between them. This CDR3 reads CSANGDISYNEQFF. The CDR3 coding sequence is TGCAGTGCCAACGGGGACATATCCTACAATGAGCAGTTCTTC.

With respect to this clonotype: A junction boundary mismatches the germline segment, possibly from a read error. The J gene is TRBJ2-7, the V gene TRBV6-2 or TRBV6-3; no definite D call. CDR3 length equals 12 residues. Germline V CDR1 and CDR2: MNHEY, SVGEGT. The DNA of the CDR3 is TGTGCCAGCAGCTACACGTCCTGCGAGCAGTACTTC. This sequence encodes CASSYTSCEQYF.

About this clonotype itself: Possible read error: a much larger clone is one base away. This sequence joins TRBV6-5 and TRBJ2-5, with 7 bases matching TRBD2. The CDR3 is made up of 12 amino acids. CDR1 MNHEY and CDR2 SVGAGI come from the germline V gene. J gave up 8 bases and V 6 bases, and 6 bases lay outside the gene matches. The CDR3 bases are TGTGCCAGCAGAGCGGGGATAGATACCCAGTACTTC. Its protein product is CASRAGIDTQYF.

This sequence joins TRBV25-1 and TRBJ1-1, with D perhaps TRBD1 (5 bases). The germline V and J ends were trimmed by 4 bases and 5 bases, with 17 bases remaining between them. There are 15 residues in the CDR3. Germline loops: CDR1 MGHDK, CDR2 SYGVNS. The CDR3 DNA follows: TGTGCCAGCAGTGTTGGGGGGGGGATGGGTACTGAAGCTTTCTTT. Protein product: CASSVGGGMGTEAFF.

The chain has TRBV7-6 and TRBJ1-1, with no clear D. Germline V gene lookup returns CDR1 SGHVS and CDR2 FNYEAQ. This CDR3 has 12 amino acids. Deletions cut 4 bases from V and 12 bases from J, with 15 bases between. CDR3 in DNA: TGTGCCAGCAGCTCCCCAGGAATAATACCTTTCTTT. Protein sequence: CASSSPGIIPFF.

This chain joins TRBV28 and TRBJ2-2, with no clear D. Trimming removed 4 bases from V and 1 base from J, with 4 bases in between. The CDR3 spans 13 residues. Looked up from germline, CDR1 is MDHEN and CDR2 is SYDVKM. For the CDR3, the DNA is TGTGCCAGCAGTTACAGGAACACCGGGGAGCTGTTTTTT. This gives the protein CASSYRNTGELFF. Combining the CDR3 with reference TRBV28 and TRBJ2-2 gives the whole variable domain DVKVTQSSRYLVKRTGEKVFLECVQDMDHENMFWYRQDPGLGLRLIYFSYDVKMKEKGDIPEGYSVSREKKERFSLILESASTNQTSMYLCASSYRNTGELFFGEGSRLTVL.

This clonotype occurred a few times. The chain recombines TRBV30 with TRBJ2-1; 7 positions match TRBD2. Per the germline V gene, CDR1 is GTSNPN and CDR2 is SVGIG (reference sequence). The J segment lost 3 bases and the V segment lost 7 bases, leaving 9 bases of the junction unmatched. This CDR3 comprises 14 residues. The CDR3 region has the DNA TGTGCCTTCCAAGGGGCGGGGGACTACAATGAGCAGTTCTTC. Its translation: CAFQGAGDYNEQFF.

As concerns this clonotype: A much larger clone differs from this one at a single base, so this may be a read error. CDR3 amino acids: CASSFSPLKGLKDTQYF. The CDR3 DNA sequence: TGTGCCAGCAGTTTCTCCCCCCTCAAGGGGTTGAAGGATACGCAGTATTTT. The genes are TRBV28 and TRBJ2-3; maybe TRBD1 (5 bases). CDR1 is MDHEN, CDR2 SYDVKM, per germline. This CDR3 is 17 amino acids long. Trimming took 3 bases from V and 6 from J, leaving 22 bases between them.

This clonotype was recorded many times. The chain links TRBV20-1 to TRBJ1-1; 8 bases fit TRBD1. The germline V gene has CDR1 DFQATT and CDR2 SNEGSKA (reference sequence). Unmatched junction bases numbered 10, after V lost 3 bases and J lost 7 bases. The CDR3 contains 14 residues. The CDR3 bases are TGCAGTGCTAGGGACAGGGAAGTTGAGATTGAAGCTTTCTTT. This gives the protein CSARDREVEIEAFF.

The V call is TRBV27, the J call TRBJ2-1, with D possibly matching TRBD1 (5 bases). Trimming pared 3 bases from V and 2 bases from J, leaving 8 bases between. The CDR3 spans 14 residues. Germline V gives CDR1 MNHEY, CDR2 SMNVEV (reference sequence). CDR3 in DNA: TGTGCCAGCAGTTTGGGGCTCCCCTACAATGAGCAGTTCTTC. It yields the protein CASSLGLPYNEQFF.

This clonotype was found a few times. V usage is TRBV5-6 and J usage is TRBJ2-7, with no clear D. Germline CDR1 is SGHDT and CDR2 is YYEEEE. CDR3 size: 16 residues. The V gene lost 0 bases and the J gene lost 6 bases, with 19 bases spanning the gap. This CDR3 reads CASSLGYGTRNSEQYF. CDR3 coding DNA: TGTGCCAGCAGCTTGGGGTATGGTACCAGAAATAGCGAGCAGTACTTC. Complete variable domain (other parts from reference TRBV5-6 and TRBJ2-7): DAGVTQSPTHLIKTRGQQVTLRCSPKSGHDTVSWYQQALGQGPQFIFQYYEEEERQRGNFPDRFSGHQFPNYSSELNVNALLLGDSALYLCASSLGYGTRNSEQYFGPGTRLTVT.

This clonotype was recorded at least ten times. This rearrangement joins TRBV7-6 to TRBJ2-5, with TRBD2 matching over 13 bases. V lost 5 bases to trimming and J lost 5 bases; unmatched junction nucleotides: 11. Per the germline V gene, CDR1 is SGHVS and CDR2 is FNYEAQ. The CDR3 contains 17 residues. The CDR3 DNA sequence: TGTGCCAGCAGCCTGAAACTCGGACTAGCGGGAGTGGAGACCCAGTACTTC. It specifies CASSLKLGLAGVETQYF.

This chain uses TRBV28 with TRBJ2-3; TRBD2 aligns across 7 bases. The trim removed 6 bases at V and 0 bases at J, leaving 18 bases unmatched. The CDR3 runs 19 residues. Germline values: CDR1 MDHEN, CDR2 SYDVKM. The CDR3 coding sequence is TGTGCCAGCAGCGGGGAAAAGAGCGGGATTAGAGCTAGCACAGATACGCAGTATTTT. Translating gives CASSGEKSGIRASTDTQYF. The full variable domain, in which reference TRBV28 and TRBJ2-3 provide the parts outside the CDR3, is DVKVTQSSRYLVKRTGEKVFLECVQDMDHENMFWYRQDPGLGLRLIYFSYDVKMKEKGDIPEGYSVSREKKERFSLILESASTNQTSMYLCASSGEKSGIRASTDTQYFGPGTRLTVL.

The table lists this clonotype with a few counts. The gene calls are TRBV12-3 or TRBV12-4 and TRBJ2-1; 8 nucleotides match TRBD1. The CDR3 loop spans 14 amino acids. Losses at the gene ends were 6 bases for V and 3 bases for J; bases not matched to a gene: 4. The CDR3 coding sequence is TGTGCCAGCAGCCGGACAGGGATCTACAATGAGCAGTTCTTC. Encoded protein: CASSRTGIYNEQFF.